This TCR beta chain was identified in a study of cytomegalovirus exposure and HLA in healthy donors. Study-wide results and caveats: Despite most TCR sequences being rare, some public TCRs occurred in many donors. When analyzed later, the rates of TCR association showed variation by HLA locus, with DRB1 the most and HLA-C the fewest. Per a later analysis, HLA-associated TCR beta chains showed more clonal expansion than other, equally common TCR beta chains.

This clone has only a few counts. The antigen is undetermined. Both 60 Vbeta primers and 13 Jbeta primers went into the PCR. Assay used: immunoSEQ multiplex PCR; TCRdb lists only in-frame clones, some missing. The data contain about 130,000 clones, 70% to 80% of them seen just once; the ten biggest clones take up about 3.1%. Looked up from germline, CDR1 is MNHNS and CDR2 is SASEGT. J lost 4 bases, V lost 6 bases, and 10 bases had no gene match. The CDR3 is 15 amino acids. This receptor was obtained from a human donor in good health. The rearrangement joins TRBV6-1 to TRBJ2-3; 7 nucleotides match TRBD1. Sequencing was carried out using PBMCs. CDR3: CASRVDRAASDTQYF. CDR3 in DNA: TGTGCCAGCAGGGTCGACAGGGCGGCATCAGATACGCAGTATTTT.